The sequence of this T cell receptor beta chain was determined in a study of blood T cell repertoires in COVID-19. Study summary: T cells, B-cell-depleted T cells, or PBMCs provided the cDNA or gDNA that served as material.

With 3 bases removed from V and 0 bases from J, the gap between germline ends came to 9 bases. Germline V gives CDR1 SNHLY, CDR2 FYNNEI. The CDR3 is 15 amino acids. Clones were sequenced by immunoSEQ multiplex PCR, and TCRdb holds only the in-frame ones, with some missing. The table shows around 230,000 clones, with 70% to 85% occurring only once. This receptor was identified in a man aged 40-50 years who had recovered from COVID-19. This chain joins TRBV2 and TRBJ2-1; no firm D call. What was sequenced was PBMCs or T cells enriched from blood (not recorded which). The CDR3 region is CASSDEVSSYNEQFF. The CDR3, as DNA: TGTGCCAGCAGTGATGAGGTCAGCTCCTACAATGAGCAGTTCTTC.